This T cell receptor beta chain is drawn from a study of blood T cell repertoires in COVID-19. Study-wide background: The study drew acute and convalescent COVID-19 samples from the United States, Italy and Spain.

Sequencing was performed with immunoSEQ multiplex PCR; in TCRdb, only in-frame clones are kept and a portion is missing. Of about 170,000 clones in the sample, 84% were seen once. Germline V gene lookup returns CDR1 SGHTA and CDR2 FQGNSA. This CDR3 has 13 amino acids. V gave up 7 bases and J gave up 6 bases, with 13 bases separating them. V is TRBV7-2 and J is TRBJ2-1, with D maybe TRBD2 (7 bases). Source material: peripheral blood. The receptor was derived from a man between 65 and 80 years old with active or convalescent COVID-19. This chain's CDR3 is CASISGGPNEQFF. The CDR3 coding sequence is TGTGCCAGCATCTCGGGGGGCCCCAATGAGCAGTTCTTC.